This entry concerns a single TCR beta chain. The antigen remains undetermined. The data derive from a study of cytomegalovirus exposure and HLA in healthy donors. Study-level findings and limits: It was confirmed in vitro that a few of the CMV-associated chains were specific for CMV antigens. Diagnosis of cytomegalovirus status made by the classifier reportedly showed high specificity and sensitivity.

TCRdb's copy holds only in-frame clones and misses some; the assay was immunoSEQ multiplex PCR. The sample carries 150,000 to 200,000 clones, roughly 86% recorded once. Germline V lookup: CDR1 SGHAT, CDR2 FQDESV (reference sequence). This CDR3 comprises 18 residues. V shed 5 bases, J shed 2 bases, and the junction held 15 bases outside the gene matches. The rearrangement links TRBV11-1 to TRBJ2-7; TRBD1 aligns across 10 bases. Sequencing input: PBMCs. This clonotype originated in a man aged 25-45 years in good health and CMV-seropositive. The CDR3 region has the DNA TGTGCCAGCAGCCGAGTAGTGGGACAGGGGTCCAGAACCTACGAGCAGTACTTC. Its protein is CASSRVVGQGSRTYEQYF.